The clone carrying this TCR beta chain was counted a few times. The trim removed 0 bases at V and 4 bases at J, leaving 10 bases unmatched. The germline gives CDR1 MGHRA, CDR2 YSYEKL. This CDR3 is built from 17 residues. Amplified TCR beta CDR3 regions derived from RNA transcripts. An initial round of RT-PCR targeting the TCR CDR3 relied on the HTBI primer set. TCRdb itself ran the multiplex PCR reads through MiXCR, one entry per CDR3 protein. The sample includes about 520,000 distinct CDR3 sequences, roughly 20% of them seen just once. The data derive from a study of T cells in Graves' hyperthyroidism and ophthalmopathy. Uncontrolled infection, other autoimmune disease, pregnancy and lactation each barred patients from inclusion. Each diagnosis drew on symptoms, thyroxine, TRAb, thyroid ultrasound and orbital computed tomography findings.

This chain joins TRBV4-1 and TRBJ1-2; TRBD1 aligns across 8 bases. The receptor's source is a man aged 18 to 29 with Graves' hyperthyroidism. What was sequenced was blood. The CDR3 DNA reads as TGCGCCAGCAGCCAAGAAATCCCGGCAGGGGGCGGCTATGGCTACACCTTC. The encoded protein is CASSQEIPAGGGYGYTF.